A single sample is the source of the 21 T cell receptor beta chains below, sequenced in a study of T cells in Graves' hyperthyroidism and ophthalmopathy. Researchers amplified the TCR beta CDR3 regions from RNA transcripts. The TCR CDR3 was amplified in a first-round RT-PCR using the HTBI primer set. Each CDR3 protein is one row after TCRdb ran MiXCR on the multiplex PCR reads. The sample consists of under 400,000 distinct CDR3 sequences, approximately 15% of them appearing once. Sequences were obtained from blood. All receptors come from a woman in her sixties or seventies with Graves' hyperthyroidism.

This clonotype came up many times. The V and J genes are TRBV7-3 and TRBJ2-7; TRBD1 agrees at 7 bases. This CDR3 spans 13 amino acids. Per germline, CDR1 SGHTA and CDR2 FQGTGA. The V segment lost 4 bases and the J segment 5 bases; nucleotides outside the gene matches: 5. The CDR3 loop reads CASSSTGSDEQYF. The CDR3 nucleotides are TGTGCCAGCAGCTCGACAGGGTCCGACGAGCAGTACTTC. Together with reference TRBV7-3 and TRBJ2-7, the CDR3 gives the full variable domain: GAGVSQTPSNKVTEKGKYVELRCDPISGHTALYWYRQSLGQGPEFLIYFQGTGAADDSGLPNDRFFAVRPEGSVSTLKIQRTERGDSAVYLCASSSTGSDEQYFGPGTRLTVT.

The chain recombines TRBV13 with TRBJ2-2, with 7 positions matching TRBD1. V shed 5 bases, J shed 2 bases, and the junction held 5 bases outside the gene matches. Germline lookup yields CDR1 PRHDT and CDR2 FYEKMQ (reference sequence). The CDR3 contains 15 residues. For the CDR3, the DNA is TGTGCCAGCAGCATCGGGGACAGAAACACCGGGGAGCTGTTTTTT. The encoded protein is CASSIGDRNTGELFF.

The chain recombines TRBV10-3 with TRBJ1-1, with 7 bases matching TRBD1. The CDR3 is made up of 14 amino acids. With V trimmed by 0 bases and J by 8 bases, 6 bases remained unmatched. Germline lookup yields CDR1 ENHRY and CDR2 SYGVKD. The CDR3 nucleotides read TGTGCCATCAGTGAGTCCGGGGGACAGAGAGAAGCTTTCTTT. Amino acids: CAISESGGQREAFF.

This clonotype appeared a few times. The V call is TRBV18, the J call TRBJ2-4; D uncertain. From germline, CDR1 is KGHSH and CDR2 LQKENI. Trimming removed 2 bases from V and 4 bases from J, with 9 bases in between. The CDR3 contains 14 residues. CDR3 loop: CASSPWQIKNIQYF. For the CDR3, the DNA is TGTGCCAGCTCACCATGGCAGATTAAAAACATTCAGTACTTC.

This clonotype was observed many times. V usage is TRBV3-1 and J usage is TRBJ2-5; possible D gene TRBD1, 6 bases. The CDR3 totals 14 residues. Per germline, CDR1 LGHDT and CDR2 YNNKEL (reference sequence). V lost 3 bases and J lost 0, with 8 bases in between. CDR3 region: CASSHYRDQETQYF. The CDR3 DNA reads TGTGCCAGCAGCCACTACAGGGACCAAGAGACCCAGTACTTC.

The chain joins TRBV20-1 to TRBJ2-1, with D uncertain. The length of the CDR3 is 15 residues. Looked up from germline, CDR1 is DFQATT and CDR2 is SNEGSKA (reference sequence). Between the trimmed V and J ends, which lost 2 bases and 3 bases, there was a span of 14 bases. The CDR3 region has the DNA TGCAGTGCTAGAAAAATAGATAGGGACTACAATGAGCAGTTCTTC. As protein: CSARKIDRDYNEQFF.

Many counts were recorded for this clonotype. This chain connects TRBV11-3 to TRBJ2-1, with 7 bases aligning to TRBD2. This CDR3 has 15 amino acids. In germline, CDR1 is SGHNT, CDR2 YENEEA. The ends lost 3 bases at V and 8 bases at J; junction bases unmatched: 10. The CDR3 coding sequence is TGTGCCAGCAGCTTTAGGTCGCGGGAGATCGATGAGCAGTTCTTC. Its translation is CASSFRSREIDEQFF.

The chain combines TRBV7-2 with TRBJ2-3; 8 nucleotides line up with TRBD2. Looked up from germline, CDR1 is SGHTA and CDR2 is FQGNSA. CDR3 size: 16 residues. With V trimmed by 1 base and J by 4 bases, 7 bases remained unmatched. In nucleotides, the CDR3 is TGTGCCAGCAGCTTAGTGGGGGGACTAGGGGCAGATACGCAGTATTTT. Its protein is CASSLVGGLGADTQYF.

This clonotype was observed many times. V usage is TRBV18 and J usage is TRBJ1-2; no clear D gene. Germline V gene sequence: CDR1 KGHSH, CDR2 LQKENI. CDR3 size: 14 residues. V was cut by 6 bases and J by 2 bases, with 13 bases left in between. The CDR3 nucleotides are TGTGCCAGCTCCCCAGACGCGTCGAACTATGGCTACACCTTC. This sequence encodes CASSPDASNYGYTF.

The chain recombines TRBV12-3 or TRBV12-4 with TRBJ1-3; TRBD1 might be the D (5 bases). Trimming shortened V by 5 bases and J by 8 bases, and 19 bases separated the two germline ends. The CDR3 has 15 residues. CDR3 in DNA: TGTGCCAGCAGTCCCGACAGAGACCTCGGACACACCATATATTTT. It yields the protein CASSPDRDLGHTIYF.

The sample holds many counts of this clonotype. The chain uses TRBV28 and TRBJ1-1, with D possibly TRBD1 on 5 matching bases. The CDR3 runs 15 residues. The ends were cut back, 7 bases at V and 3 bases at J, with 18 bases in the middle. Germline V gene lookup returns CDR1 MDHEN and CDR2 SYDVKM. The CDR3 DNA sequence: TGTGCCAGCAACGTACTGGGGGGGGTGGACACTGAAGCTTTCTTT. Residues: CASNVLGGVDTEAFF.

This clonotype has a count of ten or more. The rearrangement uses TRBV7-9 and TRBJ1-1; D is unclear. Germline CDR1 reads SEHNR; CDR2 reads FQNEAQ (reference sequence). Trimming stripped 4 bases from V and 1 base from J, with 7 bases between. This CDR3 is built from 13 residues. As DNA, the CDR3 is TGTGCCAGCAGCTCCAGGCAGAACACTGAAGCTTTCTTT. Its protein product is CASSSRQNTEAFF.

This clonotype was seen at least ten times. CDR3 residues: CSARVAGVTEAFF. The CDR3 nucleotides read TGCAGTGCTAGAGTAGCGGGGGTCACTGAAGCTTTCTTT. The chain has TRBV20-1 and TRBJ1-1; a weak D match, TRBD1 (5 bases). In germline, CDR1 is DFQATT, CDR2 SNEGSKA (reference sequence). There are 13 residues in the CDR3. The V gene lost 1 base and the J gene lost 4 bases, with 10 bases spanning the gap.

The chain links TRBV7-3 to TRBJ2-2; 9 bases are shared with TRBD2. Germline CDR1 is SGHTA and CDR2 is FQGTGA. The CDR3 contains 17 residues. J was trimmed by 4 bases and V by 1 base; bases with no gene match: 7. The CDR3 loop is CASSLIGLAGRTGELFF. In DNA, the CDR3 is TGTGCCAGCAGCTTAATCGGGCTAGCGGGGCGCACCGGGGAGCTGTTTTTT.

This clonotype came up many times. This chain joins TRBV7-2 and TRBJ2-5, with a weak D call TRBD1 (6 bases). V was pared by 4 bases and J by 2 bases, with 11 bases between. CDR1 and CDR2 (germline): SGHTA, FQGNSA. This CDR3 spans 14 amino acids. The CDR3 DNA sequence: TGTGCCAGCAGCTATAGAAGGGGGCAAGAGACCCAGTACTTC. It translates to CASSYRRGQETQYF.

This clonotype was observed a handful of times. CDR3 coding DNA: TGTGCCAGCCGAACATGGGGGGCGGTTGGCTACACCTTC. This gives the protein CASRTWGAVGYTF. The chain couples TRBV19 to TRBJ1-2, with a weak D call TRBD1 (6 bases). Trimming cost V 9 bases and J 7 bases, with 18 bases left between them. This CDR3 contains 13 residues. Germline assignment: CDR1 LNHDA and CDR2 SQIVND (reference sequence).

In this sample, this clonotype turned up many times. This chain uses TRBV3-1 with TRBJ2-7, with D hard to call. The germline V and J ends were trimmed by 1 base and 2 bases, with 9 bases remaining between them. The CDR3 is 14 residues long. Germline CDR1 LGHDT, CDR2 YNNKEL (reference sequence). The CDR3 region has the DNA TGTGCCAGCAGCCAAGCTGTCGGTGCCTACGAGCAGTACTTC. Protein sequence: CASSQAVGAYEQYF.

This clonotype has at least ten counts. J is TRBJ2-7 and V is TRBV28; 12 bases are a match to TRBD2. The trim removed 6 bases at V and 5 bases at J, leaving 8 bases unmatched. Germline V gives CDR1 MDHEN, CDR2 SYDVKM. This CDR3 has 15 residues. CDR3 protein: CASRVLAGGPHEQYF. The CDR3 region has the DNA TGTGCCAGCAGAGTCCTAGCGGGAGGGCCCCACGAGCAGTACTTC.

At least ten counts were recorded for this clonotype. The chain combines TRBV3-1 with TRBJ1-2, with D hard to call. With 0 bases removed from V and 6 bases from J, the gap between germline ends came to 8 bases. The CDR3 extends over 13 amino acids. The germline CDR1 and CDR2 sequences are LGHDT and YNNKEL (reference sequence). This chain's CDR3 is CASSQDFPHGYTF. DNA for the CDR3: TGTGCCAGCAGCCAAGATTTTCCCCATGGCTACACCTTC.

This clonotype was seen a handful of times. CDR3 residues: CATSDPMAGGGNTIYF. CDR3 nucleotide sequence: TGTGCCACCAGTGATCCCATGGCAGGGGGAGGAAACACCATATATTTT. The chain is built from TRBV24-1 and TRBJ1-3; TRBD1 matches 7 bases. CDR1 is KGHDR and CDR2 is SFDVKD in the germline V gene. V trimming: 3 bases; J trimming: 4 bases; junction bases outside the gene matches: 8. This CDR3 has 16 residues.

This clonotype was found a few times. This chain connects TRBV30 to TRBJ1-2; TRBD1 matches 11 bases. Germline values: CDR1 GTSNPN, CDR2 SVGIG (reference sequence). The trim removed 2 bases at V and 8 bases at J, leaving 10 bases unmatched. The CDR3 has 15 residues. This chain's CDR3 is CAWSKRRTGGGGYTF. As DNA, the CDR3 is TGTGCCTGGAGTAAGAGGCGGACAGGGGGCGGAGGCTACACCTTC.